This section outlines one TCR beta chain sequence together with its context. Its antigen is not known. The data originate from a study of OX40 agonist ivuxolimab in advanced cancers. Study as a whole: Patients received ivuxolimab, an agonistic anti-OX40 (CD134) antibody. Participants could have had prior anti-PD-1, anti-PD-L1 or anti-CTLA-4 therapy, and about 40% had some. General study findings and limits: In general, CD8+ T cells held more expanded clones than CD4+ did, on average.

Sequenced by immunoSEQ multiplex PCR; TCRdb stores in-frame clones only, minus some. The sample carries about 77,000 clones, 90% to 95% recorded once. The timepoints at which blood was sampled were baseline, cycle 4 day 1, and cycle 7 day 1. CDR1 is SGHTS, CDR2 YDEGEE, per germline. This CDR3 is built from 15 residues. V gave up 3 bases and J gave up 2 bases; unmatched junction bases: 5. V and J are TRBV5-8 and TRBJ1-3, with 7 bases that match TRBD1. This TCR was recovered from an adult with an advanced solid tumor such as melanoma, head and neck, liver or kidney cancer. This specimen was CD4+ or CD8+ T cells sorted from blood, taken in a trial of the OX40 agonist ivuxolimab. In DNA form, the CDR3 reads TGTGCCAGCAGCTACGACAGGGCGGCTGGAAACACCATATATTTT. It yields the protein CASSYDRAAGNTIYF.